This T cell receptor beta chain was observed in a study of cytomegalovirus exposure and HLA in healthy donors. Study as a whole: Approximately 85 million unique TCRs from HLA-typed donors were held in an early release of data.

The germline CDR1 and CDR2 sequences are MNHEY and SMNVEV (reference sequence). CDR3 length equals 17 residues. Between the trimmed V and J ends, which lost 5 bases and 3 bases, there was a span of 23 bases. Researchers ran the PCR with 60 Vbeta and 13 Jbeta primers. Clones were read by immunoSEQ multiplex PCR, and TCRdb kept only the in-frame ones, dropping some. The table includes 150,000 or so clones, around four fifths detected once. The study's findings and limits: Later analysis associated a missense DCLRE1C variant with TCR beta V- and J-gene trimming. Most TCR sequences showed up rarely, but some public TCRs showed up in many donors. The classifier reportedly diagnosed cytomegalovirus status with high sensitivity and specificity.

Notes on this clone: Its antigen remains unidentified.

V usage is TRBV27 and J usage is TRBJ2-7; D is perhaps TRBD2 (5 bases). Sequencing was done on a sample of PBMCs. This TCR came from a middle-aged woman in good health and CMV-seronegative. The CDR3, as DNA: TGTGCCAGCAGTACACGCCGGGCAGAGGGCGCCGACTACGAGCAGTACTTC. Its protein product is CASSTRRAEGADYEQYF.